Detailed here is one TCR beta chain. The data belong to a study of blood T cell repertoires in COVID-19. Study-wide context: Researchers got acute and convalescent COVID-19 samples from the United States, Italy and Spain. Sample material is recorded as cDNA or gDNA derived from T cells, B-cell-depleted T cells, or PBMCs.

Germline CDR1 SGHRS, CDR2 YFSETQ. This CDR3 has 15 residues. J lost 2 bases, V lost 4 bases, and 3 bases had no gene match. Patients of the Seattle cohort, enrolled during active infection, were followed longitudinally. Methods used by the authors: Reference gene primer amplification gave nucleated cell count estimates. Sequencing used immunoSEQ multiplex PCR; TCRdb keeps in-frame clones, though not all of them. The DNA was the basis for D and trimming; V, J and clone size are from that table. Of about 270,000 clones listed, around 85% were seen once; the top ten hold approximately 12%. The V gene is TRBV5-1, the J gene TRBJ2-7, with TRBD2 matching 13 bases. This sequence originates from a woman aged 25 to 39 with COVID-19, enrolled during active disease. Sequenced input: peripheral blood. The CDR3 DNA follows: TGCGCCAGCAGCAAAGGGACTAGCGGGGCCTACGAGCAGTACTTC. Translating it yields CASSKGTSGAYEQYF.